The rows below give T cell receptor beta chains drawn from one sample of a study of cytomegalovirus exposure and HLA in healthy donors. Clones were sequenced by immunoSEQ multiplex PCR, and TCRdb holds only the in-frame ones, with some missing. Among about 210,000 clones listed, approximately 86% were seen once. Sequenced: PBMCs. These receptor sequences come from a woman aged 25 to 45 in good health and CMV-seronegative. CDR3s include the opening cysteine and the closing phenylalanine or tryptophan. A D gene is named only where the DNA matches it firmly. Clone sizes are given selectively: once, few, many, or a class where the clone is expanded.

J: TRBJ2-7; size: NA; V: TRBV9; D: NA; DNA: TGTGCCAGCCCCTTCTACGAGCAGTACTTC; CDR3: CASPFYEQYF
J: TRBJ2-2; size: once; V: TRBV9; D: TRBD1; DNA: TGTGCCAGCAGCGCTTGGGACAGGGGGAACACCGGGGAGCTGTTTTTT; CDR3: CASSAWDRGNTGELFF
J: TRBJ1-2; size: NA; V: TRBV4-2; D: TRBD1; DNA: TGTGCCAGCAGCCAATGGACAGGGGGCGGCTATGGCTACACCTTC; CDR3: CASSQWTGGGYGYTF
J: TRBJ2-1; size: NA; V: TRBV5-4; D: TRBD2; DNA: TGTGCCAGCAGCTGGGGGACTAGCGGGAGTAATGAGCAGTTCTTC; CDR3: CASSWGTSGSNEQFF
J: TRBJ1-1; size: NA; V: TRBV27; D: TRBD1; DNA: TGTGCCAGCCTTCCTAACAGGGGCCTGGGACTAGGGACTGAAGCTTTCTTT; CDR3: CASLPNRGLGLGTEAFF
J: TRBJ2-1; size: NA; V: TRBV6-1; D: TRBD1; DNA: TGTGCCAGCACCATGAGGGGACAGATGAATGAGCAGTTCTTC; CDR3: CASTMRGQMNEQFF
J: TRBJ2-7; size: once; V: TRBV11-2; D: TRBD2; DNA: TGTGCCAGCAGCCCCACGAGCGGGGGGTCCTACGAGCAGTACTTC; CDR3: CASSPTSGGSYEQYF
J: TRBJ2-3; size: NA; V: TRBV7-3; D: NA; DNA: TGTGCCAGCAGCCCCTCCGGGAGTTATGCAGATACGCAGTATTTT; CDR3: CASSPSGSYADTQYF
J: TRBJ2-7; size: NA; V: TRBV27; D: TRBD2; DNA: TGTGCCAGCAGTTTGTTAGCGGGACCCGTCGGGGAGCAGTACTTC; CDR3: CASSLLAGPVGEQYF
J: TRBJ1-2; size: NA; V: TRBV28; D: TRBD1; DNA: TGTGCCAGCAGTTTATTGGGGGGACAGGGGTTCGGCTACACCTTC; CDR3: CASSLLGGQGFGYTF
J: TRBJ2-3; size: NA; V: TRBV19; D: NA; DNA: TGTGCCAGTAGTATCCTCCAGGGGGATACGCAGTATTTT; CDR3: CASSILQGDTQYF
J: TRBJ2-7; size: few; V: TRBV27; D: NA; DNA: TGTGCCAGCAGCCCCAGAGACAGTCGTGCCCACGAGCAGTACTTC; CDR3: CASSPRDSRAHEQYF
J: TRBJ2-1; size: NA; V: TRBV5-6; D: NA; DNA: TGTGCCAGCAGCTTACTTCTTCCGTCATCATACAATGAGCAGTTCTTC; CDR3: CASSLLLPSSYNEQFF
J: TRBJ1-5; size: NA; V: TRBV27; D: NA; DNA: TGTGCCAGCAGCTCACAGGGAACGACTAATCAGCCCCAGCATTTT; CDR3: CASSSQGTTNQPQHF
J: TRBJ2-7; size: NA; V: TRBV5-1; D: TRBD1; DNA: TGCGCCAGCAGCTGGACAGGGCGGACCTACGAGCAGTACTTC; CDR3: CASSWTGRTYEQYF
J: TRBJ2-5; size: NA; V: TRBV2; D: TRBD2; DNA: TGTGCCAGCGCGGGGGAGGTGGAGACCCAGTACTTC; CDR3: CASAGEVETQYF
J: TRBJ2-1; size: NA; V: TRBV13; D: NA; DNA: TGTGCCAGCAGCTTTAGAGACAGCTATAACAATGAGCAGTTCTTC; CDR3: CASSFRDSYNNEQFF
J: TRBJ2-7; size: NA; V: TRBV27; D: NA; DNA: TGTGCCAGCAGCTTGACACGCTCCTACGAGCAGTACTTC; CDR3: CASSLTRSYEQYF
J: TRBJ2-1; size: NA; V: TRBV11-1; D: NA; DNA: TGTGCCAGCAGCTTAGCAGGGAGGGGGTACAATGAGCAGTTCTTC; CDR3: CASSLAGRGYNEQFF
J: TRBJ2-7; size: NA; V: TRBV14; D: NA; DNA: TGTGCCAGCAGCCAGTCCGGGAACTACTACGAGCAGTACTTC; CDR3: CASSQSGNYYEQYF
J: TRBJ2-3; size: NA; V: TRBV11-2; D: NA; DNA: TGTGCCACCGAGTTTCGTCCCTATAGCACAGATACGCAGTATTTT; CDR3: CATEFRPYSTDTQYF
J: TRBJ2-2; size: NA; V: TRBV4-1; D: TRBD2; DNA: TGCGCCAGCAGCCTTGGGACTAGCGGGAACACCGGGGAGCTGTTTTTT; CDR3: CASSLGTSGNTGELFF
J: TRBJ2-1; size: NA; V: TRBV5-1; D: NA; DNA: TGCGCCAGCAGCTTGTTACAGGACTACAATGAGCAGTTCTTC; CDR3: CASSLLQDYNEQFF
J: TRBJ1-2; size: NA; V: TRBV28; D: NA; DNA: TGTGCCAGCAGCAGAACCGGGTTCAGGGCTGGCTACACCTTC; CDR3: CASSRTGFRAGYTF
J: TRBJ2-6; size: NA; V: TRBV5-4; D: TRBD2; DNA: TGTGCCAGCAGCTCCCGGACTAGCGTTATCTCTGGGGCCAACGTCCTGACTTTC; CDR3: CASSSRTSVISGANVLTF
J: TRBJ2-7; size: NA; V: TRBV7-6; D: NA; DNA: TGTGCCAGGGGGGGACCACGGGGATTATCCTACGAGCAGTACTTC; CDR3: CARGGPRGLSYEQYF
J: TRBJ2-1; size: NA; V: TRBV28; D: NA; DNA: TGTGCCAGCACCCTAGGCGGGACTCTCTACAATGAGCAGTTCTTC; CDR3: CASTLGGTLYNEQFF
J: TRBJ1-2; size: NA; V: TRBV7-8; D: NA; DNA: TGTGCCAGCAGCTTACCCCCCGGCGGAACTAACTATGGCTACACCTTC; CDR3: CASSLPPGGTNYGYTF
J: TRBJ2-2; size: NA; V: TRBV6-1; D: NA; DNA: TGTGCCAGCATGGTAGACACCGGGGAGCTGTTTTTT; CDR3: CASMVDTGELFF
J: TRBJ2-1; size: NA; V: TRBV5-5; D: TRBD2; DNA: TGTGCCAGCAGCTTGGTTAGCGGGGGCCTCAATGAGCAGTTCTTC; CDR3: CASSLVSGGLNEQFF
J: TRBJ1-5; size: NA; V: TRBV4-1; D: NA; DNA: TGCGCCAGCAGCCAAGATGAGACTCGCAATCAGCCCCAGCATTTT; CDR3: CASSQDETRNQPQHF
J: TRBJ1-2; size: NA; V: TRBV2; D: NA; DNA: TGTGCCAGCGTTGGACAGCAACTCTATGGCTACACCTTC; CDR3: CASVGQQLYGYTF
J: TRBJ2-3; size: NA; V: TRBV30; D: NA; DNA: TGTGCCTGGAGACCCCGGGGAGGAGGGGGCATGGGAGATACGCAGTATTTT; CDR3: CAWRPRGGGGMGDTQYF
J: TRBJ1-3; size: NA; V: TRBV2; D: NA; DNA: TGTGCCAGCAGGGCCTCTGGAAACACCATATATTTT; CDR3: CASRASGNTIYF
J: TRBJ2-7; size: NA; V: TRBV11-2; D: NA; DNA: TGTGCCAGCAGAATCGACACGACACTCCACGAGCAGTACTTC; CDR3: CASRIDTTLHEQYF
J: TRBJ2-3; size: NA; V: TRBV27; D: TRBD2; DNA: TGTGCCAGCAGTCTCAGAACTAGCGGGAGAGGAGATACGCAGTATTTT; CDR3: CASSLRTSGRGDTQYF
J: TRBJ2-3; size: NA; V: TRBV6-1; D: NA; DNA: TGTGCCAGCAGTCCCGGGCAGGGGTGGGGAGATACGCAGTATTTT; CDR3: CASSPGQGWGDTQYF
J: TRBJ2-1; size: NA; V: TRBV9; D: NA; DNA: TGTGCCAGCAGCGCCCGAGGCGGCGGGGTTGTCTACAATGAGCAGTTCTTC; CDR3: CASSARGGGVVYNEQFF
J: TRBJ2-2; size: NA; V: TRBV14; D: TRBD1; DNA: TGTGCCAGCAGCCAAGGGGACAGGGTTCCCGGGGAGCTGTTTTTT; CDR3: CASSQGDRVPGELFF
J: TRBJ2-2; size: NA; V: TRBV7-9; D: NA; DNA: TGTGCCAGCAGCGCGCCACCCGGGACAACTAACACCGGGGAGCTGTTTTTT; CDR3: CASSAPPGTTNTGELFF
J: TRBJ2-1; size: NA; V: TRBV27; D: TRBD1; DNA: TGTGCCAGCAGTTCCCGGGACAGGGGACACAATGAGCAGTTCTTC; CDR3: CASSSRDRGHNEQFF
J: TRBJ1-4; size: NA; V: TRBV11-2; D: TRBD1; DNA: TGTGCCAGCAGTTCGGACAGGGGGAAGGTTGAAAAACTGTTTTTT; CDR3: CASSSDRGKVEKLFF
J: TRBJ2-3; size: NA; V: TRBV18; D: TRBD1; DNA: TGTGCCAGCTCATACGACCGGGACAGGGTCACAGATACGCAGTATTTT; CDR3: CASSYDRDRVTDTQYF
J: TRBJ2-3; size: NA; V: TRBV2; D: NA; DNA: TGTGCCAGCAGGAGACAGAACACAGATACGCAGTATTTT; CDR3: CASRRQNTDTQYF
J: TRBJ1-3; size: NA; V: TRBV6-1; D: TRBD1; DNA: TGTGCCAGCAGTGTCCTCGGACAGGGAGCTGGAAACACCATATATTTT; CDR3: CASSVLGQGAGNTIYF
J: TRBJ2-7; size: NA; V: TRBV11-2; D: NA; DNA: TGTGCCAGCAGCTCCCCCCACTCTATCCACGAGCAGTACTTC; CDR3: CASSSPHSIHEQYF
J: TRBJ2-7; size: NA; V: TRBV29-1; D: NA; DNA: TGCAGCGTTGAATCCCCACAGGGAGTCGACTACGAGCAGTACTTC; CDR3: CSVESPQGVDYEQYF
J: TRBJ1-1; size: NA; V: TRBV2; D: NA; DNA: TGTGCCAGCAGTGACACAGGGTGGCCTGAAGCTTTCTTT; CDR3: CASSDTGWPEAFF
J: TRBJ2-2; size: NA; V: TRBV7-3; D: NA; DNA: TGTGCCAGCAGCTTAGGAGGGGCCGACACCGGGGAGCTGTTTTTT; CDR3: CASSLGGADTGELFF
J: TRBJ2-7; size: NA; V: TRBV27; D: TRBD2; DNA: TGTGCCAGCAGCTTGTTAGCGGGAGGGAAATCCTACGAGCAGTACTTC; CDR3: CASSLLAGGKSYEQYF
J: TRBJ2-7; size: NA; V: TRBV19; D: NA; DNA: TGTGCCAGTAAATCGGACAGCTCCTACGAGCAGTACTTC; CDR3: CASKSDSSYEQYF
J: TRBJ1-5; size: NA; V: TRBV7-3; D: NA; DNA: TGTGCTTCCCTGTGGGCACCCGGCAATCAGCCCCAGCATTTT; CDR3: CASLWAPGNQPQHF
J: TRBJ2-1; size: few; V: TRBV2; D: TRBD2; DNA: TGTGCCAGCAGTGAAGTGGGACTAGCGGGCAATGAGCAGTTCTTC; CDR3: CASSEVGLAGNEQFF